This TCR beta chain derives from a study of T cells in Graves' hyperthyroidism and ophthalmopathy. The study's findings and limits: Ophthalmopathy was predicted by the model a median of roughly 6.6 months ahead of onset.

The sample holds a few counts of this clonotype. Its antigen is undetermined. Duration under 3 months, a NOSPECS grade of at least 4, and a Clinical Activity Score of at least 3 characterized the ophthalmopathy patients. About 10 ml of fresh peripheral blood supplied the PBMCs. Regions amplified from RNA transcripts were the TCR beta CDR3 regions. The HTBI set primed first-round TCR CDR3 RT-PCR. Using its own MiXCR run on the multiplex PCR reads, TCRdb lists one record per CDR3 protein. The data contain hundreds of thousands of distinct CDR3 sequences, roughly 14% of them singletons. CDR3 length: 16 residues. V was pared by 1 base and J by 1 base, with 7 bases of the junction left unmatched. CDR1 is MGHRA, CDR2 YSYEKL, per germline.

The J gene is TRBJ2-7, the V gene TRBV4-1; 7 nucleotides align to TRBD2. The TCR originated in a man younger than 35 with Graves' ophthalmopathy. The material sequenced was blood. In nucleotides, the CDR3 is TGCGCCAGCAGCCAAGGGGTGCTAGCGGAATCCTACGAGCAGTACTTC. The encoded protein is CASSQGVLAESYEQYF.